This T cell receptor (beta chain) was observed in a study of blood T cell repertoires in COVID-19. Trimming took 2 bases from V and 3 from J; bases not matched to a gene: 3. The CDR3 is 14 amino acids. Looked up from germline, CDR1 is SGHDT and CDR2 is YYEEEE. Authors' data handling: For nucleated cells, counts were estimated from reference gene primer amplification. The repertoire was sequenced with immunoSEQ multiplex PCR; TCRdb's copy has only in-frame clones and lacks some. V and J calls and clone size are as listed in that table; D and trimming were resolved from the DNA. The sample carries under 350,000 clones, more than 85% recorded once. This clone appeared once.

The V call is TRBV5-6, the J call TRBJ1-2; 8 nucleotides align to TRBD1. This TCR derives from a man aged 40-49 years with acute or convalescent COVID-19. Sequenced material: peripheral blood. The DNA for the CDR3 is TGTGCCAGCAGCTTACAGGGGGTTGACTATGGCTACACCTTC. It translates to CASSLQGVDYGYTF.